Following are 14 T cell receptor beta chains from one sample sequenced in a study of T-cell memory formation after mild COVID-19. TCRdb itself ran the 5' RACE reads through MiXCR, one entry per CDR3 protein. The table includes roughly 370,000 distinct CDR3 sequences, approximately 15% detected once. Sequencing used PBMCs or a T cell subset sorted from them (not recorded which). The receptors were sampled from a man aged 18-30 years who had mild COVID-19 (a few samples of this study predate the infection). Cell type and time point are not known.

A few counts support this clonotype. This rearrangement joins TRBV20-1 to TRBJ1-1, with TRBD1 as a possible D gene (6 bases). The CDR3 has 15 amino acids. Trimming took off 5 bases at V and 0 bases at J, with 16 bases between the two ends. Germline loops: CDR1 DFQATT, CDR2 SNEGSKA (reference sequence). The CDR3 reads CSAETTGDMNTEAFF. CDR3 DNA sequence: TGCAGTGCTGAAACGACAGGAGATATGAACACTGAAGCTTTCTTT.

This chain connects TRBV5-1 to TRBJ1-1; perhaps TRBD1 as D (6 bases). CDR3 length: 15 residues. Germline V CDR1 and CDR2: SGHRS, YFSETQ. Trimming pared 3 bases from V and 4 bases from J, leaving 16 bases between. The CDR3 coding sequence is TGCGCCAGCAGCTCTGCCTTACAGGGCCGCACTGAAGCTTTCTTT. It specifies CASSSALQGRTEAFF. The whole variable domain, remainder taken from reference TRBV5-1 and TRBJ1-1, is KAGVTQTPRYLIKTRGQQVTLSCSPISGHRSVSWYQQTPGQGLQFLFEYFSETQRNKGNFPGRFSGRQFSNSRSEMNVSTLELGDSALYLCASSSALQGRTEAFFGQGTRLTVV.

V gene TRBV5-1 combines with J gene TRBJ2-6; D uncertain. CDR1 is SGHRS, CDR2 YFSETQ, per germline. CDR3 length: 13 amino acids. The ends were cut back, 9 bases at V and 0 bases at J, with 7 bases in the middle. The CDR3 DNA reads TGCGCCATCTGGAGCTCTGGGGCCAACGTCCTGACTTTC. Protein product: CAIWSSGANVLTF.

This clonotype came up a few times. The V gene is TRBV5-6, the J gene TRBJ1-2; D is uncertain. V gave up 1 base and J gave up 4 bases, with 5 bases separating them. This CDR3 spans 12 amino acids. Germline V gene data show CDR1 as SGHDT and CDR2 as YYEEEE. The CDR3 DNA follows: TGTGCCAGCAGCTTGCGGTTCTATGGCTACACCTTC. This translates into CASSLRFYGYTF.

The rearrangement joins TRBV6-2 or TRBV6-3 to TRBJ2-1; no reliable D call. This CDR3 region has 12 residues. Germline CDR1 and CDR2: MNHEY and SVGEGT. Trimming shortened V by 4 bases and J by 8 bases, and 9 bases separated the two germline ends. The CDR3 coding sequence is TGTGCCAGCAGTTCGCGTGCGGATGAGCAGTTCTTC. This gives the protein CASSSRADEQFF.

This clonotype was seen repeatedly, ten times or more. The rearrangement joins TRBV2 to TRBJ1-2; D not resolved. Trimming took 3 bases from V and 4 from J, leaving 9 bases between them. This CDR3 spans 13 amino acids. Germline-derived CDR1 and CDR2 are SNHLY and FYNNEI. The CDR3 DNA follows: TGTGCCAGCAGTGATGCGGCAGGCTATGGCTACACCTTC. Translated: CASSDAAGYGYTF.

This clonotype was observed a handful of times. The rearrangement joins TRBV5-1 to TRBJ1-1; perhaps TRBD1 as D (6 bases). This CDR3 has 16 residues. The V end was cut by 2 bases, the J end by 2 bases, with 16 bases between. Germline-derived CDR1 and CDR2 are SGHRS and YFSETQ. CDR3 sequence reads: CASSFTGKVGNTEAFF. CDR3 nucleotide sequence: TGCGCCAGCAGCTTTACAGGGAAAGTGGGAAACACTGAAGCTTTCTTT.

This sequence joins TRBV20-1 and TRBJ1-3; D is unclear. Trimming stripped 1 base from V and 2 bases from J, with 6 bases between. The CDR3 loop spans 13 amino acids. The germline V gene encodes CDR1 DFQATT and CDR2 SNEGSKA (reference sequence). The CDR3 sequence: CSARAGPGNTIYF. CDR3 DNA: TGCAGTGCTAGAGCTGGACCTGGAAACACCATATATTTT.

This clonotype was seen more than once but under ten times. The rearrangement uses TRBV29-1 and TRBJ2-1; the D gene is possibly TRBD1 (6 bases). The CDR3 runs to 14 residues. The germline V and J ends were trimmed by 6 bases and 2 bases, with 14 bases remaining between them. The V gene's germline CDR1 is SQVTM and CDR2 ANQGSEA. The CDR3 nucleotides read TGCAGCGTCGACTCCACAGGGACCTACAATGAGCAGTTCTTC. It specifies CSVDSTGTYNEQFF.

The table lists this clonotype with a few counts. The rearrangement uses TRBV20-1 and TRBJ2-1; D is possibly TRBD2 (5 bases). The CDR3 is made up of 11 amino acids. Germline CDR1 and CDR2: DFQATT and SNEGSKA (reference sequence). Trimming took 1 base from V and 8 from J, leaving 6 bases between them. The CDR3 loop reads CSARGGHEQFF. In DNA, the CDR3 is TGCAGTGCTAGAGGAGGGCATGAGCAGTTCTTC.

This sequence joins TRBV29-1 and TRBJ2-5; 9 nucleotides match TRBD1. The ends lost 3 bases at V and 0 bases at J; junction bases unmatched: 8. CDR1 is SQVTM, CDR2 ANQGSEA, per germline. The CDR3 is made up of 16 amino acids. The DNA of the CDR3 is TGCAGCGTTGAGTTCATCGGGACAGGGAACCAAGAGACCCAGTACTTC. Encoded protein: CSVEFIGTGNQETQYF. The variable domain in full, with the rest retrieved from reference TRBV29-1 and TRBJ2-5, is SAVISQKPSRDICQRGTSLTIQCQVDSQVTMMFWYRQQPGQSLTLIATANQGSEATYESGFVIDKFPISRPNLTFSTLTVSNMSPEDSSIYLCSVEFIGTGNQETQYFGPGTRLLVL.

This clonotype has a handful of counts. This rearrangement joins TRBV27 to TRBJ1-5; D not resolved. CDR3 length equals 10 residues. CDR1 is MNHEY, CDR2 SMNVEV, per germline (reference sequence). CDR3 residues: CSHSNQPQHF. In DNA, the CDR3 is TGTAGCCATAGCAATCAGCCCCAGCATTTT.

The rearrangement uses TRBV5-1 and TRBJ1-2; tentatively, D is TRBD1 (5 bases). The germline V and J ends were trimmed by 0 bases and 6 bases, with 15 bases remaining between them. This CDR3 comprises 15 residues. Germline-derived CDR1 and CDR2 are SGHRS and YFSETQ. Written as DNA, the CDR3 is TGCGCCAGCAGCTTGGCCTGGGGGAGGGATGATGGCTACACCTTC. This gives the protein CASSLAWGRDDGYTF.

This clonotype showed up many times. This chain joins TRBV5-1 and TRBJ2-2; TRBD1 aligns across 7 bases. V shed 4 bases and J 6 bases; nucleotides not matched to a gene: 12. Per the germline V gene, CDR1 is SGHRS and CDR2 is YFSETQ. This CDR3 spans 16 amino acids. CDR3 residues: CASSLRGAQGAGELFF. The CDR3 bases are TGCGCCAGCAGCCTGCGAGGGGCCCAGGGGGCCGGGGAGCTGTTTTTT. The variable domain in full, with the rest retrieved from reference TRBV5-1 and TRBJ2-2, is KAGVTQTPRYLIKTRGQQVTLSCSPISGHRSVSWYQQTPGQGLQFLFEYFSETQRNKGNFPGRFSGRQFSNSRSEMNVSTLELGDSALYLCASSLRGAQGAGELFFGEGSRLTVL.